A single sample is the source of the 22 T cell receptor beta chains below, sequenced in a study of blood T cell repertoires in COVID-19. The method was immunoSEQ multiplex PCR; TCRdb's version includes in-frame clones alone and lacks a portion of them. The sample yields 120,000 to 150,000 clones, roughly 90% seen once. Sequenced input: peripheral blood. The receptor set was obtained from a human donor in a cohort sampled during active COVID-19.

The J gene is TRBJ2-7, the V gene TRBV4-1; TRBD1 agrees at 9 bases. Germline trimming cut 4 bases from V and 2 bases from J; bases unmatched to any gene: 3. Germline CDR1 and CDR2: MGHRA and YSYEKL. This CDR3 is 14 amino acids long. CDR3 amino acids: CASSRGQGPYEQYF. CDR3 nucleotide sequence: TGCGCCAGCAGCCGGGGACAGGGCCCCTACGAGCAGTACTTC.

This clone was counted a few times. V usage is TRBV20-1 and J usage is TRBJ1-1; D uncertain. Germline CDR1 is DFQATT and CDR2 is SNEGSKA (reference sequence). This CDR3 has 13 amino acids. V lost 3 bases, J lost 5 bases, and 13 bases lay in between. CDR3 coding DNA: TGCAGTGCTAGTCGTGGGCGTGGGACTGAAGCTTTCTTT. It yields the protein CSASRGRGTEAFF.

The chain recombines TRBV30 with TRBJ1-1, with a possible D match to TRBD1 (6 bases). CDR3 size: 14 residues. V was shortened by 2 bases and J by 1 base, with 11 bases between the two germline ends. Germline V lookup: CDR1 GTSNPN, CDR2 SVGIG (reference sequence). CDR3 in amino acids: CAWSWGGANTEAFF. The CDR3 nucleotides read TGTGCCTGGAGTTGGGGGGGGGCGAACACTGAAGCTTTCTTT.

This clone occurred once. The chain combines TRBV2 with TRBJ2-7; 9 bases match TRBD1. The CDR3 covers 16 residues. Germline trimming cut 9 bases from V and 2 bases from J; bases unmatched to any gene: 14. Germline V gene lookup returns CDR1 SNHLY and CDR2 FYNNEI. For the CDR3, the DNA is TGTGCCAGTAGGCCGGGACAGGGTATGGGCACCTACGAGCAGTACTTC. Translated, it gives CASRPGQGMGTYEQYF.

In this sample, this clone turned up once. The gene calls are TRBV30 and TRBJ1-2; TRBD1 aligns across 7 bases. CDR3 length: 14 residues. Germline V gene data show CDR1 as GTSNPN and CDR2 as SVGIG (reference sequence). Trimming at V came to 4 bases and at J to 0 bases, leaving 5 bases not matched to a gene. The CDR3 region has the DNA TGTGCCTGGACCGGGACAGCAGCTAACTATGGCTACACCTTC. This codes for CAWTGTAANYGYTF.

The rearrangement links TRBV6-2 or TRBV6-3 to TRBJ1-5, with 7 bases matching TRBD1. Germline CDR1 and CDR2: MNHEY and SVGEGT. J was trimmed by 11 bases and V by 0 bases; bases with no gene match: 4. The CDR3 runs to 13 residues. The CDR3 DNA follows: TGTGCCAGCAGTTACTCGGGGACAGAGGCCCAGCATTTT. It encodes CASSYSGTEAQHF.

The V call is TRBV6-5, the J call TRBJ1-6, with D unresolved. V was cut by 5 bases and J by 13 bases, with 15 bases left in between. CDR1 is MNHEY and CDR2 is SVGAGI in the germline V gene. The CDR3 is 13 residues long. In DNA, the CDR3 is TGTGCCAGCAGTCGCAACCGGGGTCGGCCCCTCCACTTT. It is translated as CASSRNRGRPLHF.

This clone came up once. This chain connects TRBV7-8 to TRBJ1-6; D is uncertain. Between the trimmed V and J ends, which lost 8 bases and 10 bases, there was a span of 12 bases. The CDR3 has 12 residues. In germline, CDR1 is SGHVS, CDR2 FQNEAQ. The CDR3 DNA follows: TGTGCCAGCTCGCGGAGGAACTCACCCCTCCACTTT. It specifies CASSRRNSPLHF.

This clone was counted at least ten times. The chain links TRBV7-2 to TRBJ2-1; 9 bases are shared with TRBD2. The germline V gene has CDR1 SGHTA and CDR2 FQGNSA. The CDR3 is 16 residues long. V lost 1 base to trimming and J lost 4 bases; unmatched junction nucleotides: 5. This CDR3 reads CASSLVRLAVYNEQFF. CDR3 DNA sequence: TGTGCCAGCAGCTTAGTCCGACTAGCGGTATACAATGAGCAGTTCTTC.

The chain joins TRBV5-1 to TRBJ1-1; 10 nucleotides match TRBD1. This CDR3 has 15 amino acids. Germline V CDR1 and CDR2: SGHRS, YFSETQ. The V and J ends lost 0 bases and 4 bases, in that order; junction bases with no gene match: 3. The CDR3 DNA follows: TGCGCCAGCAGCTTGGCGTGGACAGGGGGCACTGAAGCTTTCTTT. It specifies CASSLAWTGGTEAFF.

The chain combines TRBV9 with TRBJ1-5; D is uncertain. The CDR3 runs 15 residues. Germline-derived CDR1 and CDR2 are SGDLS and YYNGEE. The germline V and J ends were trimmed by 3 bases and 0 bases, with 10 bases remaining between them. CDR3 nucleotides: TGTGCCAGCAGCGCCCACAGTGATAGCAATCAGCCCCAGCATTTT. Protein sequence: CASSAHSDSNQPQHF. The whole variable domain, remainder taken from reference TRBV9 and TRBJ1-5, is DSGVTQTPKHLITATGQRVTLRCSPRSGDLSVYWYQQSLDQGLQFLIQYYNGEERAKGNILERFSAQQFPDLHSELNLSSLELGDSALYFCASSAHSDSNQPQHFGDGTRLSIL.

The gene calls are TRBV6-2 or TRBV6-3 and TRBJ2-7; 7 bases map to TRBD1. CDR1 MNHEY and CDR2 SVGEGT come from the germline V gene. The CDR3 is made up of 16 amino acids. Germline trimming cut 6 bases from V and 0 bases from J; bases unmatched to any gene: 11. CDR3 in DNA: TGTGCCAGCAGCCGACACCGGGACAGTAGCTCCTACGAGCAGTACTTC. Protein: CASSRHRDSSSYEQYF.

The rearrangement joins TRBV5-8 to TRBJ1-1, with TRBD1 as a possible D gene (5 bases). This CDR3 region has 14 residues. Trimming took 0 bases from V and 11 from J, leaving 17 bases between them. CDR1 is SGHTS and CDR2 is YDEGEE in the germline V gene. The CDR3: CASSLAWQGVSAFF. CDR3 DNA sequence: TGTGCCAGCAGCTTGGCCTGGCAGGGTGTTTCGGCTTTCTTT.

V usage is TRBV4-1 and J usage is TRBJ1-2; D is possibly TRBD1 (6 bases). The CDR3 runs 14 residues. Germline CDR1 MGHRA, CDR2 YSYEKL. The V and J ends lost 1 base and 5 bases respectively, with 11 bases between them. DNA of the CDR3: TGCGCCAGCAGCCAAGCGAACAGGGTGTATGGCTACACCTTC. It encodes CASSQANRVYGYTF.

V and J are TRBV21-1 and TRBJ2-4; the table's TRBD1 call for D was not verified on the DNA. TRBV21-1 counts as a pseudogene. The CDR3 consists of 15 residues. CDR3 coding DNA: TGTGCCAGCAGCGACTGGACAGGGGGTGAGAACATTCAGTACTTC. Protein sequence: CASSDWTGGENIQYF.

The chain couples TRBV6-5 to TRBJ2-5; tentative D call: TRBD1 (6 bases). The CDR3 spans 13 residues. Per the germline V gene, CDR1 is MNHEY and CDR2 is SVGAGI. The V end lost 6 bases, the J end lost 7 bases, and 15 bases lay between the germline ends. Here the CDR3 reads CASSLSRGGTQYF. CDR3 DNA: TGTGCCAGCAGCCTAAGCAGGGGCGGGACCCAGTACTTC.

The rearrangement links TRBV7-3 to TRBJ2-1; 7 bases are shared with TRBD2. Germline CDR1 reads SGHTA; CDR2 reads FQGTGA. V lost 3 bases to trimming and J lost 8 bases; unmatched junction nucleotides: 10. This CDR3 is built from 15 residues. Written as DNA, the CDR3 is TGTGCCAGCAGCTTCACCGGGACTATAATAGATGAGCAGTTCTTC. It encodes CASSFTGTIIDEQFF.

The chain is built from TRBV3-1 (or the pseudogene TRBV3-2) and TRBJ1-3; D remains ambiguous. This CDR3 has 13 residues. Germline V gene sequence: CDR1 LGHDT, CDR2 YNNKEL (reference sequence). V was shortened by 8 bases and J by 4 bases, with 12 bases between the two germline ends. The DNA of the CDR3 is TGTGCCAGCCGGTCGGGTTCCGGAAACACCATATATTTT. Translated, it gives CASRSGSGNTIYF.

The rearrangement links TRBV19 to TRBJ2-6, with a weak D call TRBD1 (6 bases). Trimming shortened V by 7 bases and J by 4 bases, and 23 bases separated the two germline ends. The CDR3 is 18 residues long. CDR1 and CDR2 from the germline V gene are LNHDA and SQIVND (reference sequence). The CDR3 here is CASTPPGASGTGANVLTF. CDR3 DNA sequence: TGTGCCAGTACCCCTCCGGGTGCCTCAGGGACAGGGGCCAACGTCCTGACTTTC. The full variable domain, completed using reference TRBV19 and TRBJ2-6, is DGGITQSPKYLFRKEGQNVTLSCEQNLNHDAMYWYRQDPGQGLRLIYYSQIVNDFQKGDIAEGYSVSREKKESFPLTVTSAQKNPTAFYLCASTPPGASGTGANVLTFGAGSRLTVL.

The gene calls are TRBV7-2 and TRBJ1-2; D is perhaps TRBD1 (5 bases). V was shortened by 1 base and J by 1 base, with 13 bases between the two germline ends. CDR3 length: 16 amino acids. Per germline, CDR1 SGHTA and CDR2 FQGNSA. The CDR3 loop reads CASSLEAGRNNYGYTF. CDR3 nucleotides: TGTGCCAGCAGCTTAGAGGCAGGGCGGAATAACTATGGCTACACCTTC.

The chain recombines TRBV6-5 with TRBJ1-1; no clear D. Germline V lookup: CDR1 MNHEY, CDR2 SVGAGI. This CDR3 spans 13 amino acids. V lost 0 bases and J lost 10, with 12 bases in between. CDR3 sequence (DNA): TGTGCCAGCAGTTACTCTGGGCCCCACTCAGCTTTCTTT. This encodes CASSYSGPHSAFF.

This clone was detected once. The CDR3 reads CASSYGGVGETQYF. CDR3 nucleotide sequence: TGTGCCAGCAGTTACGGGGGCGTTGGGGAGACCCAGTACTTC. V and J are TRBV6-6 and TRBJ2-5; D may be TRBD1 (6 bases). The CDR3 loop spans 14 amino acids. V lost 2 bases and J lost 5, with 12 bases in between. Germline values: CDR1 MNHNY, CDR2 SVGAGI (reference sequence).